Shown below are 3 T cell receptor beta chains from a single sample sequenced in a study of blood T cell repertoires in COVID-19. Measured with immunoSEQ multiplex PCR; TCRdb has only the in-frame clones, and not every one. The sample shows about 51,000 clones, around 90% of them seen only once. The sequenced material came from peripheral blood. Every receptor here comes from a middle-aged man with active COVID-19.

The chain carries TRBV5-1 and TRBJ1-1; TRBD1 might be the D (5 bases). Trimming removed 4 bases at V and 3 bases at J, with 10 bases between. Germline V lookup: CDR1 SGHRS, CDR2 YFSETQ. This CDR3 contains 13 residues. CDR3 amino acids: CASSAQGDTEAFF. The CDR3 coding sequence is TGCGCCAGCAGCGCACAAGGGGACACTGAAGCTTTCTTT. The variable domain in full, with the rest retrieved from reference TRBV5-1 and TRBJ1-1, is KAGVTQTPRYLIKTRGQQVTLSCSPISGHRSVSWYQQTPGQGLQFLFEYFSETQRNKGNFPGRFSGRQFSNSRSEMNVSTLELGDSALYLCASSAQGDTEAFFGQGTRLTVV.

The gene calls are TRBV5-6 and TRBJ1-1; D might be TRBD1 (5 bases). Trimming shortened V by 4 bases and J by 0 bases, and 7 bases separated the two germline ends. The germline gives CDR1 SGHDT, CDR2 YYEEEE. The CDR3 loop spans 13 amino acids. CDR3 amino acids: CASSEGVNTEAFF. CDR3 nucleotides: TGTGCCAGCAGCGAAGGGGTGAACACTGAAGCTTTCTTT.

This chain links TRBV21-1 with TRBJ1-1; the table calls TRBD1, which could not be checked here. TRBV21-1 is tagged as a pseudogene. This CDR3 region has 20 residues. The CDR3 DNA is TGTGCCAGCAGCAAAAAAGGGGGCGGTGGTTTAAGACTCATGAACACTGAAGCTTTCTTT. This translates into CASSKKGGGGLRLMNTEAFF.